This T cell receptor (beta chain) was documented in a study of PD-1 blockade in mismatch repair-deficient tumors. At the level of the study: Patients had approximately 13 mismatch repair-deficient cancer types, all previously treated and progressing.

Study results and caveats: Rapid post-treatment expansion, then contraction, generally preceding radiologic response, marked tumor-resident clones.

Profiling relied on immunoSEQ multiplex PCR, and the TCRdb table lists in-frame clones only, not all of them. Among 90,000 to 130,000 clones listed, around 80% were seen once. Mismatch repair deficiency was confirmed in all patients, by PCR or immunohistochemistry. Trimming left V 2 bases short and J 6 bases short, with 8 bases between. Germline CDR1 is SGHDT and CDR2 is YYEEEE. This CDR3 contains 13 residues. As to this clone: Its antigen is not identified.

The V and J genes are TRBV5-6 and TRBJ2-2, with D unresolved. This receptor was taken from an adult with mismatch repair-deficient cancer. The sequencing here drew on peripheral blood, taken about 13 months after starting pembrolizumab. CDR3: CASSFGGAGELFF. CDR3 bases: TGTGCCAGCAGCTTCGGTGGTGCCGGGGAGCTGTTTTTT.